This TCR beta chain was obtained from a study of control samples from healthy donors and cancer patients. This CDR3 contains 14 residues. The V end was cut by 1 base, the J end by 2 bases, with 6 bases between. Germline lookup yields CDR1 MRHNA and CDR2 SNTAGT. Libraries were prepared by immunoSEQ multiplex PCR; TCRdb keeps only in-frame clonotypes and omits some of them. The repertoire has 55,000 to 65,000 clones, approximately 87% of them found once; the top ten carry roughly an eighth. This clonotype was obtained from a woman in her sixties with lung cancer. This chain uses TRBV6-4 with TRBJ1-5; D uncertain. Material: PBMCs. The CDR3 here is CASSDYVGNQPQHF. DNA of the CDR3: TGTGCCAGCAGTGACTACGTGGGCAATCAGCCCCAGCATTTT.